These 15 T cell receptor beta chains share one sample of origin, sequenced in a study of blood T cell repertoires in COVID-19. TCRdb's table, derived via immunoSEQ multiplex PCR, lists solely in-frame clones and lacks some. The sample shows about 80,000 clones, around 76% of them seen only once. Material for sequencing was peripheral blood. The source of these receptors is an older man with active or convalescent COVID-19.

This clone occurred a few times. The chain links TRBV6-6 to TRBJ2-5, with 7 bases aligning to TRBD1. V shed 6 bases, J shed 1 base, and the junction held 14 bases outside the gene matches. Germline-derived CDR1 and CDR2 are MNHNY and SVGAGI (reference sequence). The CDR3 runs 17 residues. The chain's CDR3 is CASRRQGWTVAQETQYF. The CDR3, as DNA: TGTGCCAGCAGGCGACAGGGCTGGACAGTAGCCCAAGAGACCCAGTACTTC.

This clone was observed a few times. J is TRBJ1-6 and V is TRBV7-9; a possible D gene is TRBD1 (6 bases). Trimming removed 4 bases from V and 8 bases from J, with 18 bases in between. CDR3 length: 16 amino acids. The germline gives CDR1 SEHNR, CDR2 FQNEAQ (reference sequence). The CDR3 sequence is CASSSWGLDNHSPLHF. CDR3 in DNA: TGTGCCAGCAGCTCGTGGGGGCTGGACAACCATTCACCCCTCCACTTT.

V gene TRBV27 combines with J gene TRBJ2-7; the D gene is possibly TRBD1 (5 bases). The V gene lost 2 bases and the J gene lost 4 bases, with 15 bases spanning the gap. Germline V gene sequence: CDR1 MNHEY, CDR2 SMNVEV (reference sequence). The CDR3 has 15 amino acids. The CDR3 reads CASSLGAGIRYEQYF. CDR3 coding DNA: TGTGCCAGCAGTTTAGGGGCAGGAATTCGGTACGAGCAGTACTTC.

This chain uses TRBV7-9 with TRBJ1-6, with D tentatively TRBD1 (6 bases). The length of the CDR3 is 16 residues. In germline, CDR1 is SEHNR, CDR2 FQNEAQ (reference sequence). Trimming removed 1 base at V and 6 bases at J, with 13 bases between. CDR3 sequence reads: CASSLGQGILNSPLHF. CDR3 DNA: TGTGCCAGCAGCTTAGGTCAGGGGATCCTTAATTCACCCCTCCACTTT. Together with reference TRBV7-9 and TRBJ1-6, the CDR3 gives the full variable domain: DTGVSQNPRHKITKRGQNVTFRCDPISEHNRLYWYRQTLGQGPEFLTYFQNEAQLEKSRLLSDRFSAERPKGSFSTLEIQRTEQGDSAMYLCASSLGQGILNSPLHFGNGTRLTVT.

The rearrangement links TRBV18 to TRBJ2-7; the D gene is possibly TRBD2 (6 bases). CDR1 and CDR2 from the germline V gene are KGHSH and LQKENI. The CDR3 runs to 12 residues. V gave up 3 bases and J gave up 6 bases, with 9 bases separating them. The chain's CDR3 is CASSPDGSEQYF. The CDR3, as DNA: TGTGCCAGCTCACCGGACGGGAGCGAGCAGTACTTC.

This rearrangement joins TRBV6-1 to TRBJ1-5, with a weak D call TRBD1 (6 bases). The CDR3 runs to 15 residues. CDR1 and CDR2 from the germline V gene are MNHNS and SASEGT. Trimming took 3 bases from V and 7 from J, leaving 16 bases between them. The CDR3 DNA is TGTGCCAGCAGTGAGGGAGGCGGGGGGCGGCAGCCCCAGCATTTT. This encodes CASSEGGGGRQPQHF.

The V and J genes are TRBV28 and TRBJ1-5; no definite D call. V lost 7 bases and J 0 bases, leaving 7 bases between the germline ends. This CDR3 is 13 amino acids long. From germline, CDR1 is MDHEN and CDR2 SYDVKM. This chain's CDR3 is CASKGGSNQPQHF. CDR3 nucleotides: TGTGCCAGCAAAGGCGGTAGCAATCAGCCCCAGCATTTT. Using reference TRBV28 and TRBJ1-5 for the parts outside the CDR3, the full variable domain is DVKVTQSSRYLVKRTGEKVFLECVQDMDHENMFWYRQDPGLGLRLIYFSYDVKMKEKGDIPEGYSVSREKKERFSLILESASTNQTSMYLCASKGGSNQPQHFGDGTRLSIL.

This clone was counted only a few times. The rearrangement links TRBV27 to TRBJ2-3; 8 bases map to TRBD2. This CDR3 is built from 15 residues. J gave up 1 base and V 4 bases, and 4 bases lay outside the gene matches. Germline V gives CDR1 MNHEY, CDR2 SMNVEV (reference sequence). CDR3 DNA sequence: TGTGCCAGCAGTTGGAGCGGGGGCGGCACAGATACGCAGTATTTT. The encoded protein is CASSWSGGGTDTQYF.

CDR3 sequence (DNA): TGTGCCAGCAGTGGGATACAGGGGGCTGAGACCCAGTACTTC. Translating gives CASSGIQGAETQYF. The chain recombines TRBV2 with TRBJ2-5; 9 nucleotides line up with TRBD1. The J segment lost 5 bases and the V segment lost 4 bases, leaving 5 bases of the junction unmatched. The CDR3 extends over 14 amino acids. In germline, CDR1 is SNHLY, CDR2 FYNNEI.

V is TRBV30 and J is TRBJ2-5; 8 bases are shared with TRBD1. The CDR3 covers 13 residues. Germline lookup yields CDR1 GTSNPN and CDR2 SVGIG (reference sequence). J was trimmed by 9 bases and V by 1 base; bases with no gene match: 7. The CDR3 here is CAWSGNQGAAQYF. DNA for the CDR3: TGTGCCTGGAGTGGGAATCAGGGGGCGGCCCAGTACTTC.

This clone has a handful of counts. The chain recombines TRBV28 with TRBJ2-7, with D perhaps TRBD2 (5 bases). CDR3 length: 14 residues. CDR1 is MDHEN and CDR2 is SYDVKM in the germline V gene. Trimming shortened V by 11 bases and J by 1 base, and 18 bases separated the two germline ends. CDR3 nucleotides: TGTGCCGCCCAGGAGGCAACCGGGTCCTACGAGCAGTACTTC. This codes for CAAQEATGSYEQYF.

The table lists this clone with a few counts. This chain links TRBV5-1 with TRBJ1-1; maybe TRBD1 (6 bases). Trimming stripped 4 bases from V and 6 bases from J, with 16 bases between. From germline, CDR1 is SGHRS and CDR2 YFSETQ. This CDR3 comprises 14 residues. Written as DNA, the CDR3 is TGCGCCAGCAGCACGTACAGGGTAGACGCTGAAGCTTTCTTT. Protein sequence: CASSTYRVDAEAFF.

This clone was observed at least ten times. CDR3 in amino acids: CASSQDAQGRAGYTF. The CDR3 region has the DNA TGTGCCAGCAGCCAAGATGCGCAAGGGAGGGCTGGCTACACCTTC. The rearrangement joins TRBV14 to TRBJ1-2, with D unclear. Trimming left V 0 bases short and J 7 bases short, with 15 bases between. Germline CDR1 is SGHDN and CDR2 is FVKESK. This CDR3 has 15 amino acids.

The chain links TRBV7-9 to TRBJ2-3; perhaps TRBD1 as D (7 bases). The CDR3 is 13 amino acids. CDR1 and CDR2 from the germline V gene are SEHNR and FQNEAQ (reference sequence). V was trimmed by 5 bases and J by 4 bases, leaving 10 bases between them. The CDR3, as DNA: TGTGCCAGCAGCCAGGGGGGCCCAGATACGCAGTATTTT. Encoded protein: CASSQGGPDTQYF.

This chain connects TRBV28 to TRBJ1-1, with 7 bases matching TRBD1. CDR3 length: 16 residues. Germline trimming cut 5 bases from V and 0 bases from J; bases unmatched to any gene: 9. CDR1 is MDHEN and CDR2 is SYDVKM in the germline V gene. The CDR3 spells CASSPPHRGLNTEAFF. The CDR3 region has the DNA TGTGCCAGCAGTCCTCCTCACAGGGGACTGAACACTGAAGCTTTCTTT. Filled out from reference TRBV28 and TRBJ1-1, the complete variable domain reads DVKVTQSSRYLVKRTGEKVFLECVQDMDHENMFWYRQDPGLGLRLIYFSYDVKMKEKGDIPEGYSVSREKKERFSLILESASTNQTSMYLCASSPPHRGLNTEAFFGQGTRLTVV.